Listed below are T cell receptor beta chains from one sample, sequenced in a study of beta chain features in type 1 diabetes. The table came from immunoSEQ multiplex PCR; TCRdb's copy has only in-frame clones and leaves some out. The sample holds approximately 150,000 clones, roughly 9% seen once. Sample: central memory CD4+ T cells from blood. These receptors came from a woman aged 18-35 years in good health. CDR3s include the opening cysteine and the closing phenylalanine or tryptophan. A row's size may be missing; if present it is once, few, many or a size class.

TRBV2,-,CASSESGGEYF
TRBV5-1,-,CASKLGVEAGGRTDTQYF
TRBV6-6,-,CASSYPGSYETQYF
TRBV30,few,CAWSGGLLADTQYF
TRBV19,-,CASSQPGGEQYF
TRBV11-3,-,CASSPGTGTSRNNEQFF
TRBV14,few,CASSPRTGWDGYTF
TRBV5-1,-,CASSLGWTGLGEQYF
TRBV7-2,few,CASSSTGANVLTF
TRBV7-9,-,CASGRGRSGGTEAFF
TRBV4-2,-,CASSQDPRQGAHEQYF
TRBV7-8,many,CASSVHMGEGETQYF
TRBV7-2,few,CASSPGASGGGGQFF
TRBV5-1,-,CASSLQGQETQYF
TRBV4-2,few,CASSQGVAGDQETQYF
TRBV7-9,-,CASSLVGQGNSPLHF
TRBV7-6,-,CASSPMGGTEAFF
TRBV7-2,few,CASSLTATRGDQPQHF
TRBV30,-,CAWSDQGRGYTF
TRBV18,few,CASSPIQGGTSGNTIYF
TRBV14,-,CASSQVPGDTIYF
TRBV7-2,-,CASRRQGVDEKLFF
TRBV7-9,-,CASSRLDYGYTF
TRBV2,-,CASRGQVPGELFF
TRBV5-1,few,CASSLEGVPEQYF
TRBV11-2,-,CASSLAGQGLNTEAFF
TRBV5-1,few,CASTRDMNTEAFF
TRBV7-2,-,CASSVDRGRKLFF
TRBV5-1,-,CASSMGQGTDYGYTF
TRBV6-7,-,CASTLPPTLDNQPQHF
TRBV28,-,CASSSPDREAFF
TRBV5-1,few,CASSFTGTGTYEQYF
TRBV2,few,CASIRQGRTEAFF
TRBV7-9,-,CASSREAEAFF
TRBV5-1,-,CASSLRQGGQPQHF
TRBV14,few,CASSQEVVSSYNEQFF
TRBV7-3,-,CASSLIAGANVLTF
TRBV11-2,few,CASSLDRGNEQFF
TRBV28,few,CASSPGQGGGYTF
TRBV7-7,few,CASRARAGGNTGELFF
TRBV6-5,-,CASSYSPGGANEKLFF
TRBV4-1,few,CASSQPPLYSYNEQFF
TRBV7-9,many,CASSLDMNTEAFF
TRBV10-3,few,CAIRGQGTVYNEQFF